Listed here are 8 T cell receptor beta chains from one sample, sequenced in a study of blood T cell repertoires in COVID-19. Assay: immunoSEQ multiplex PCR; the TCRdb copy retains only in-frame clones and omits some. The sample has 250,000 to 350,000 clones, under 85% seen once. The sample comprised peripheral blood. All receptors derive from a human donor with COVID-19, enrolled during active disease. The donor label of this sample is uncertain.

The CDR3 is CASSMSLAGGYNEQFF. CDR3 coding DNA: TGTGCCAGTAGTATGAGTCTAGCGGGAGGGTACAATGAGCAGTTCTTC. The gene calls are TRBV19 and TRBJ2-1, with 12 bases that match TRBD2. This CDR3 comprises 16 residues. Losses at the gene ends were 3 bases for V and 4 bases for J; bases not matched to a gene: 4. Germline lookup yields CDR1 LNHDA and CDR2 SQIVND (reference sequence).

This clone was detected a few times. This chain links TRBV9 with TRBJ2-7, with no clear D. Germline loops: CDR1 SGDLS, CDR2 YYNGEE. This CDR3 is built from 15 residues. V shed 0 bases and J shed 3 bases, with 13 bases lying between them. DNA for the CDR3: TGTGCCAGCAGCGTAGGAGAGGTATCGTACTACGAGCAGTACTTC. Translated, it gives CASSVGEVSYYEQYF.

The chain carries TRBV4-3 and TRBJ2-7; a weak D match, TRBD2 (6 bases). CDR1 LGHNA and CDR2 YSLEER come from the germline V gene. The CDR3 is 15 amino acids. With 1 base removed from V and 1 base from J, the gap between germline ends came to 11 bases. DNA for the CDR3: TGCGCCAGCAGCCAAGGGACCCGGGGGTCCTACGAGCAGTACTTC. The encoded protein is CASSQGTRGSYEQYF.

This rearrangement joins TRBV7-2 to TRBJ2-5; 7 bases fit TRBD1. The CDR3 contains 15 residues. Germline CDR1 SGHTA, CDR2 FQGNSA. Germline trimming cut 1 base from V and 5 bases from J; bases unmatched to any gene: 7. The CDR3 nucleotides are TGTGCCAGCAGCTTAGGGGGGACAGTCGTGGAGACCCAGTACTTC. Translation gives CASSLGGTVVETQYF.

The V and J genes are TRBV2 and TRBJ1-4; the D gene is possibly TRBD1 (5 bases). The V gene's germline CDR1 is SNHLY and CDR2 FYNNEI. CDR3 length: 13 residues. Trimming took off 5 bases at V and 8 bases at J, with 12 bases between the two ends. CDR3 residues: CASSRGRYEKLFF. The CDR3 DNA reads as TGTGCCAGCAGTCGGGGGAGATACGAAAAACTGTTTTTT.

J is TRBJ2-3 and V is TRBV28, with TRBD2 matching 14 bases. J gave up 5 bases and V 4 bases, and 5 bases lay outside the gene matches. The V gene's germline CDR1 is MDHEN and CDR2 SYDVKM. CDR3 size: 16 residues. CDR3 DNA: TGTGCCAGCAGTTGGGGACTAGCGGGAGAGATAGATACGCAGTATTTT. This sequence encodes CASSWGLAGEIDTQYF.

V usage is TRBV13 and J usage is TRBJ2-7, with TRBD2 identical over 7 bases. In germline, CDR1 is PRHDT, CDR2 FYEKMQ (reference sequence). CDR3 length: 17 amino acids. Unmatched junction bases numbered 10, after V lost 1 base and J lost 1 base. The CDR3 region is CASSLVTRGLNSYEQYF. Written as DNA, the CDR3 is TGTGCCAGCAGCTTAGTCACTCGGGGACTAAATTCCTACGAGCAGTACTTC.

V gene TRBV7-2 combines with J gene TRBJ2-3; 7 nucleotides agree with TRBD2. V shed 4 bases, J shed 0 bases, and the junction held 1 base outside the gene matches. Germline CDR1 is SGHTA and CDR2 is FQGNSA. The CDR3 has 14 amino acids. CDR3 in amino acids: CASSYSGSTDTQYF. As DNA, the CDR3 is TGTGCCAGCAGCTATAGCGGGAGCACAGATACGCAGTATTTT.